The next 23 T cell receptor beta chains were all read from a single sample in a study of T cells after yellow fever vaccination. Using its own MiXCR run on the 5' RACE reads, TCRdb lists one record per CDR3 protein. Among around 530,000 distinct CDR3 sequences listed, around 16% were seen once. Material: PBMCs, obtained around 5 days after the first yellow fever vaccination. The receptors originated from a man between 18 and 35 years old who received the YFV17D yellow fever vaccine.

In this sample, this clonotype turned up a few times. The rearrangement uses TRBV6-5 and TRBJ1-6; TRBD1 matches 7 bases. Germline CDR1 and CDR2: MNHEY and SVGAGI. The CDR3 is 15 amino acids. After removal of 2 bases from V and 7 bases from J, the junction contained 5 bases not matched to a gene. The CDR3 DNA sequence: TGTGCCAGCAGTTACCACGGACAGGTGAATTCACCCCTCCACTTT. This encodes CASSYHGQVNSPLHF.

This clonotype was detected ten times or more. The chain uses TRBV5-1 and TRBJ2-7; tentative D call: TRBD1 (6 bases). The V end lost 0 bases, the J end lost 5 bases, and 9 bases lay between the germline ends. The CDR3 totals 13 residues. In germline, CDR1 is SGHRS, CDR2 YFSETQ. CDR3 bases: TGCGCCAGCAGCTTGGCAGGGGTCGACGAGCAGTACTTC. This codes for CASSLAGVDEQYF.

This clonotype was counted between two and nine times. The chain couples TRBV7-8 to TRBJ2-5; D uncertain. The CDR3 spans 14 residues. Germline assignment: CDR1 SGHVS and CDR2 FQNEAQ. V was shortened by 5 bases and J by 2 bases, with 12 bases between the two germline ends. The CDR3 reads CASSVGRIQETQYF. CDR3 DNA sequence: TGTGCCAGCAGCGTTGGACGGATACAAGAGACCCAGTACTTC.

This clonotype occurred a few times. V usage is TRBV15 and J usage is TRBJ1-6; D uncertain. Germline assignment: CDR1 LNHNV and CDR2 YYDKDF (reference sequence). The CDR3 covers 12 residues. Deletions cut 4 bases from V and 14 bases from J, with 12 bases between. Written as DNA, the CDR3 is TGTGCCACCAGCACGGTTACCGGGGCCCTCCACTTT. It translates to CATSTVTGALHF.

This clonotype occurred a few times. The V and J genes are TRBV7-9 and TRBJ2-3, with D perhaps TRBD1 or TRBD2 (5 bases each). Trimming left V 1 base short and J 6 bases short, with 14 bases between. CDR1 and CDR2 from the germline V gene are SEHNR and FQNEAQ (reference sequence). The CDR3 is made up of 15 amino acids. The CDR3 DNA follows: TGTGCCAGCAGCTTAGGGGACCCGGGCGGTGATACGCAGTATTTT. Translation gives CASSLGDPGGDTQYF.

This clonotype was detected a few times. CDR3 region: CATSRIPSYNSPLHF. Here the CDR3 DNA reads TGTGCCACCAGCAGGATACCGTCCTATAATTCACCCCTCCACTTT. The chain employs TRBV15 and TRBJ1-6; no clear D gene. Germline assignment: CDR1 LNHNV and CDR2 YYDKDF (reference sequence). CDR3 length: 15 residues. Trimming shortened V by 3 bases and J by 1 base, and 7 bases separated the two germline ends.

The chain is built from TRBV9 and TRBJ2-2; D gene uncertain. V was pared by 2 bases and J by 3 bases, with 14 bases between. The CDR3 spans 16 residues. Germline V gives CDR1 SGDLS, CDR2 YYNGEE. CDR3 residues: CASSVLGESYTGELFF. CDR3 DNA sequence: TGTGCCAGCAGCGTCCTGGGCGAATCGTACACCGGGGAGCTGTTTTTT.

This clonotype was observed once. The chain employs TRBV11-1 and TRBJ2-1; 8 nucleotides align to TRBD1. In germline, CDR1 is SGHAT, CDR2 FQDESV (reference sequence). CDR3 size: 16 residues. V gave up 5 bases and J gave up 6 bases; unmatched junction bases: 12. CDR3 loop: CASSPGQGKGANEQFF. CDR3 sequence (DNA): TGTGCCAGCAGCCCTGGACAGGGTAAGGGGGCCAATGAGCAGTTCTTC.

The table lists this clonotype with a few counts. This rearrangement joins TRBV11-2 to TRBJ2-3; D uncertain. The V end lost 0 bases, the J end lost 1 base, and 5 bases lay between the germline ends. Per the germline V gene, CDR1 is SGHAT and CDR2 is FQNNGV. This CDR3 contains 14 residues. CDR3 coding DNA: TGTGCCAGCAGCTTAGATCATGGCACAGATACGCAGTATTTT. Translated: CASSLDHGTDTQYF.

The CDR3 sequence: CSARTPSETQYF. In DNA form, the CDR3 reads TGCAGTGCTAGAACACCCTCAGAGACCCAGTACTTC. This chain joins TRBV20-1 and TRBJ2-5; no clear D. The CDR3 has 12 residues. Germline V gives CDR1 DFQATT, CDR2 SNEGSKA (reference sequence). V lost 2 bases and J 4 bases, leaving 8 bases between the germline ends.

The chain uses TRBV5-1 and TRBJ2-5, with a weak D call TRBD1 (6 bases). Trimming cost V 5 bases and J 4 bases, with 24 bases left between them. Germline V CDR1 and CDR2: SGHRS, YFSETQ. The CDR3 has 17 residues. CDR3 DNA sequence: TGCGCCAGCAGACCGACCGGTGCCGGGACAACTCCAGAGACCCAGTACTTC. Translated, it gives CASRPTGAGTTPETQYF.

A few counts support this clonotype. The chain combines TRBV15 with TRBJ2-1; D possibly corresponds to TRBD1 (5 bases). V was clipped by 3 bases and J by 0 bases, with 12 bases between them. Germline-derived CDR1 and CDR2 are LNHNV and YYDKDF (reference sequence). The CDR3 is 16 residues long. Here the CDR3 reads CATSRERQSSYNEQFF. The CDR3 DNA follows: TGTGCCACCAGCAGGGAAAGACAGAGCTCCTACAATGAGCAGTTCTTC.

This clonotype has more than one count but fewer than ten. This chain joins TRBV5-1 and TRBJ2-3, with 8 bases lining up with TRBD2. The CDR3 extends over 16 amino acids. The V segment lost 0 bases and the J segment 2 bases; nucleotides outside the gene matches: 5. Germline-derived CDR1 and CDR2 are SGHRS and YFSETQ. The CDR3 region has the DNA TGCGCCAGCAGCTTGGAGGGGCGGGGGGCCACAGATACGCAGTATTTT. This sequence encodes CASSLEGRGATDTQYF.

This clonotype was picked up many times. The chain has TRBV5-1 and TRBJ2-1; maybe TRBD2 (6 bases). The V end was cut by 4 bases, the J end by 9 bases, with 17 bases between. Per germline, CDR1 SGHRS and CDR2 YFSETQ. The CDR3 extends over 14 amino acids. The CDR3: CASSEGGLSFEQFF. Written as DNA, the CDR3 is TGCGCCAGCAGCGAGGGAGGCTTGAGTTTTGAGCAGTTCTTC.

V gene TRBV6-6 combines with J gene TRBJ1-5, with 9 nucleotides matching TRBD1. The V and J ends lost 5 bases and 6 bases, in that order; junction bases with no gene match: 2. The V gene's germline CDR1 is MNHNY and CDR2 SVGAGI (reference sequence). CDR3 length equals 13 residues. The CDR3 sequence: CASSGQGTQPQHF. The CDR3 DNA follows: TGTGCCAGCAGTGGACAGGGGACTCAGCCCCAGCATTTT.

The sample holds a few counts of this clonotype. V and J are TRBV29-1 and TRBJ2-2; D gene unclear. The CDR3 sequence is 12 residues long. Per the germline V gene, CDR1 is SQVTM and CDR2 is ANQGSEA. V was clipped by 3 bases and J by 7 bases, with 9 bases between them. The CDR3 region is CSVEIGNGELFF. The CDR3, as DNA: TGCAGCGTTGAGATAGGAAACGGGGAGCTGTTTTTT.

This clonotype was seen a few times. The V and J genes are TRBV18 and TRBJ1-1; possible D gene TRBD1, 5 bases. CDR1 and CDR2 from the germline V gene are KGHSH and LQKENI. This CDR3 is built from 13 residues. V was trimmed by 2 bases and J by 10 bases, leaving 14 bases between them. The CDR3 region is CASSPGGAEGAFF. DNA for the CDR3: TGTGCCAGCTCACCAGGAGGGGCCGAGGGAGCTTTCTTT.

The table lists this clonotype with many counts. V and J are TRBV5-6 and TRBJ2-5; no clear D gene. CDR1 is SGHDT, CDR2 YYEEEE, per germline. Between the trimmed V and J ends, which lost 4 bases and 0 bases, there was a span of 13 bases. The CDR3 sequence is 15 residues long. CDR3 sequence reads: CASSLLTSYQETQYF. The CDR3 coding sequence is TGTGCCAGCAGCCTCCTCACATCGTACCAAGAGACCCAGTACTTC.

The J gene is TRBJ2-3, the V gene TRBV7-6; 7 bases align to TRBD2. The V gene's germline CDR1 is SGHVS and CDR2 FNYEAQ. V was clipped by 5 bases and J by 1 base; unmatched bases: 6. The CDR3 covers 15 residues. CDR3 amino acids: CASSPFAGGTDTQYF. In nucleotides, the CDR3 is TGTGCCAGCAGCCCCTTTGCGGGGGGCACAGATACGCAGTATTTT.

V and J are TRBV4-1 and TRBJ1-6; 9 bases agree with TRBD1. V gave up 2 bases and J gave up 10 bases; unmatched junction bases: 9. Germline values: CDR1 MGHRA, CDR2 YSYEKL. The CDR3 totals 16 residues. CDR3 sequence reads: CASSQPPGQGPSPLHF. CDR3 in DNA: TGCGCCAGCAGCCAACCACCGGGACAGGGTCCCTCACCCCTCCACTTT.

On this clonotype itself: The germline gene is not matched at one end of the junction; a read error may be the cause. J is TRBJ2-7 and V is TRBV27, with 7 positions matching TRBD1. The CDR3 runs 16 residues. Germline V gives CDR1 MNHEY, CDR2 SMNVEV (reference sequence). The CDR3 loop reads CASSSPQGESSHEQYF. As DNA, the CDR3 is TGTGCCAGCAGTTCACCGCAGGGGGAGAGCTCCCACGAGCAGTACTTC.

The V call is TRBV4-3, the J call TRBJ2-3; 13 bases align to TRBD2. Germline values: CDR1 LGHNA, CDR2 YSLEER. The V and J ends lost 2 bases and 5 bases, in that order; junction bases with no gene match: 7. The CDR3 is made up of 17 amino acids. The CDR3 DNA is TGCGCCAGCAGCCAATACATTGGGACTAGCGGGGAAGATACGCAGTATTTT. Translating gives CASSQYIGTSGEDTQYF.

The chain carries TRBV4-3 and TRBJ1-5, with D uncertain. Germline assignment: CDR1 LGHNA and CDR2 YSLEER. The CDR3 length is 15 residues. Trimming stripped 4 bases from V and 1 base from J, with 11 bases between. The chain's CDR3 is CASSPWARSNQPQHF. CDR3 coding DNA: TGCGCCAGCAGCCCATGGGCGCGAAGCAATCAGCCCCAGCATTTT.